A single sample is the source of the 5 T cell receptor beta chains below, sequenced in a study of blood T cell repertoires in COVID-19. TCRdb's table, derived via immunoSEQ multiplex PCR, lists solely in-frame clones and lacks some. Counted here are about 200,000 clones, roughly 88% occurring once; the ten biggest clones make up roughly a sixth. The sequenced sample consisted of peripheral blood. All receptors derive from a man aged 45-65 years with COVID-19, enrolled during active disease.

The J gene is TRBJ2-5, the V gene TRBV7-2, with TRBD2 as a possible D gene (5 bases). CDR3 size: 14 residues. Per germline, CDR1 SGHTA and CDR2 FQGNSA. V was clipped by 5 bases and J by 4 bases, with 14 bases between them. CDR3 coding DNA: TGTGCCAGCAGCCAAGATGTAGGAGGAGAGACCCAGTACTTC. It codes for CASSQDVGGETQYF. Drawing the rest from reference TRBV7-2 and TRBJ2-5, the complete variable domain is GAGVSQSPSNKVTEKGKDVELRCDPISGHTALYWYRQSLGQGLEFLIYFQGNSAPDKSGLPSDRFSAERTGGSVSTLTIQRTQQEDSAVYLCASSQDVGGETQYFGPGTRLLVL.

The gene calls are TRBV6-6 and TRBJ2-2, with unresolved D. Germline V gene sequence: CDR1 MNHNY, CDR2 SVGAGI (reference sequence). The germline V and J ends were trimmed by 6 bases and 8 bases, with 7 bases remaining between them. The CDR3 loop spans 11 amino acids. CDR3 nucleotides: TGTGCCAGCAGAGAGAGGGGGGAGCTGTTTTTT. Its translation is CASRERGELFF.

The chain joins TRBV18 to TRBJ1-5; D gene uncertain. The V gene's germline CDR1 is KGHSH and CDR2 LQKENI. Deletions cut 3 bases from V and 4 bases from J, with 10 bases between. The CDR3 contains 14 residues. The CDR3 DNA reads as TGTGCCAGCTCACCCGATACAGTGAATCAGCCCCAGCATTTT. This sequence encodes CASSPDTVNQPQHF. Full variable domain (outside the CDR3, taken from reference TRBV18 and TRBJ1-5): NAGVMQNPRHLVRRRGQEARLRCSPMKGHSHVYWYRQLPEEGLKFMVYLQKENIIDESGMPKERFSAEFPKEGPSILRIQQVVRGDSAAYFCASSPDTVNQPQHFGDGTRLSIL.

This chain joins TRBV18 and TRBJ1-1; possible D gene TRBD1, 6 bases. V lost 10 bases and J 0 bases, leaving 24 bases between the germline ends. The germline CDR1 and CDR2 sequences are KGHSH and LQKENI. The CDR3 consists of 17 residues. DNA for the CDR3: TGTGCCAACTCTCCACTCAAAGGGGGAAGGGTGAACACTGAAGCTTTCTTT. Amino acid sequence: CANSPLKGGRVNTEAFF.

Only a few counts were recorded for this clone. The chain carries TRBV10-3 and TRBJ2-2; TRBD2 matches at 9 bases. This CDR3 has 16 amino acids. V lost 7 bases to trimming and J lost 3 bases; unmatched junction nucleotides: 9. Germline CDR1 and CDR2: ENHRY and SYGVKD. The CDR3 region is CAIKGGAGGDTGELFF. The CDR3 DNA reads as TGTGCCATCAAAGGTGGAGCGGGAGGCGACACCGGGGAGCTGTTTTTT.